The 18 T cell receptor beta chains in this list originate from one sample, sequenced in a study of CD8 T cells in ankylosing spondylitis. Each CDR3 protein gets one entry after TCRdb re-called the 5' RACE reads with MiXCR. The sample contains about 130,000 distinct CDR3 sequences, 7% of which appear only once. Material: blood, either unsorted or a sorted T cell fraction (not recorded which). The receptors were gathered from a male donor with ankylosing spondylitis or in good health (not recorded which).

There are many counts of this clonotype. The CDR3 is CASTISPAANTEAFF. Here the CDR3 DNA reads TGCGCCAGCACGATCAGTCCTGCCGCGAACACTGAAGCTTTCTTT. The chain carries TRBV5-1 and TRBJ1-1; D unresolved. Germline CDR1 is SGHRS and CDR2 is YFSETQ. The CDR3 covers 15 residues. V dropped 6 bases and J dropped 1 base, with 16 bases sitting between them.

In this sample, this clonotype turned up many times. This sequence joins TRBV11-2 and TRBJ1-5, with D maybe TRBD1 (6 bases). The CDR3 has 15 residues. The germline gives CDR1 SGHAT, CDR2 FQNNGV. V shed 5 bases and J shed 5 bases, with 16 bases lying between them. The CDR3 sequence: CASSLGQNKYQPQHF. The CDR3 nucleotides read TGTGCCAGCAGCCTAGGACAGAATAAATATCAGCCCCAGCATTTT.

There are many counts of this clonotype. The V call is TRBV7-8, the J call TRBJ1-1; no clear D. CDR1 SGHVS and CDR2 FQNEAQ come from the germline V gene. Trimming cost V 1 base and J 0 bases, with 15 bases left between them. This CDR3 comprises 17 residues. CDR3 DNA: TGTGCCAGCAGCTTAGGGCCGGCTGCAAAATTGAACACTGAAGCTTTCTTT. As protein: CASSLGPAAKLNTEAFF.

There are many counts of this clonotype. V usage is TRBV20-1 and J usage is TRBJ2-7, with 9 bases that match TRBD1. Germline CDR1 reads DFQATT; CDR2 reads SNEGSKA (reference sequence). J gave up 5 bases and V 2 bases, and 16 bases lay outside the gene matches. The CDR3 runs to 17 residues. The CDR3 DNA sequence: TGCAGTGCTAGAAGTGATTCTTTGGGGACAGGGACGCACGAGCAGTACTTC. Translating gives CSARSDSLGTGTHEQYF.

V gene TRBV19 combines with J gene TRBJ2-2; D is tentatively TRBD1 or TRBD2 (6 bases each). V lost 5 bases to trimming and J lost 5 bases, with 15 bases between them. The CDR3 totals 15 residues. Germline V gene lookup returns CDR1 LNHDA and CDR2 SQIVND (reference sequence). In nucleotides, the CDR3 is TGTGCCAGTAGTTACCGGGGGCTAGAAACCGGGGAGCTGTTTTTT. Translated, it gives CASSYRGLETGELFF.

The sample holds many counts of this clonotype. The V call is TRBV5-1, the J call TRBJ2-7; tentatively, D is TRBD2 (5 bases). Germline lookup yields CDR1 SGHRS and CDR2 YFSETQ. V was pared by 9 bases and J by 0 bases, with 13 bases between. CDR3 length equals 13 residues. The CDR3 loop reads CATDGRDSYEQYF. Here the CDR3 DNA reads TGCGCCACCGATGGACGGGACTCCTACGAGCAGTACTTC.

This clonotype was detected many times. J is TRBJ1-6 and V is TRBV20-1; 8 nucleotides match TRBD1. J gave up 7 bases and V 0 bases, and 5 bases lay outside the gene matches. CDR3 length: 15 residues. Germline-derived CDR1 and CDR2 are DFQATT and SNEGSKA (reference sequence). The CDR3 loop reads CSARDGAGGNSPLHF. The CDR3 DNA follows: TGCAGTGCTAGAGACGGGGCAGGGGGCAATTCACCCCTCCACTTT.

This clonotype was recorded many times. The CDR3 DNA follows: TGCAGCGTAGGACTAGCGGTATTCAAAATATACACAGATACGCAGTATTTT. Its protein product is CSVGLAVFKIYTDTQYF. The gene calls are TRBV29-1 and TRBJ2-3; the match to TRBD2 covers 10 bases. The CDR3 covers 17 residues. CDR1 and CDR2 (germline): SQVTM, ANQGSEA. V lost 6 bases and J lost 2; bases outside the gene matches: 14.

This clonotype came up many times. For the CDR3, the DNA is TGCAGTGCTTTCGGTACTGAAGCTTTCTTT. It encodes CSAFGTEAFF. This chain uses TRBV20-1 with TRBJ1-1; unclear D gene. This CDR3 is built from 10 residues. Looked up from germline, CDR1 is DFQATT and CDR2 is SNEGSKA (reference sequence). Trimming shortened V by 5 bases and J by 5 bases, and 6 bases separated the two germline ends.

This clonotype was seen many times. This sequence joins TRBV27 and TRBJ2-5, with D possibly being TRBD1 (6 bases). The CDR3 consists of 13 residues. Germline lookup yields CDR1 MNHEY and CDR2 SMNVEV (reference sequence). V gave up 5 bases and J gave up 10 bases, with 17 bases separating them. The chain's CDR3 is CASSAQLTGIQYF. The CDR3 DNA reads TGTGCCAGCAGTGCCCAGCTCACAGGGATCCAGTACTTC.

This clonotype has a count of ten or more. The chain recombines TRBV5-1 with TRBJ1-1; D is ambiguous. Germline V gene sequence: CDR1 SGHRS, CDR2 YFSETQ. The CDR3 has 15 residues. Trimming left V 0 bases short and J 0 bases short, with 9 bases between. The CDR3 DNA is TGCGCCAGCAGCTTGGCCAAAACGCTGAACACTGAAGCTTTCTTT. It translates to CASSLAKTLNTEAFF.

At least ten counts were recorded for this clonotype. The chain joins TRBV15 to TRBJ2-3; 10 nucleotides line up with TRBD1. V was pared by 7 bases and J by 3 bases, with 4 bases of the junction left unmatched. In germline, CDR1 is LNHNV, CDR2 YYDKDF (reference sequence). The CDR3 has 14 residues. The CDR3 region is CATTADRGTDTQYF. The DNA of the CDR3 is TGTGCCACCACCGCGGACAGGGGGACAGATACGCAGTATTTT.

Many counts were recorded for this clonotype. J is TRBJ2-2 and V is TRBV3-1, with a possible D match to TRBD1 (7 bases). The germline V gene has CDR1 LGHDT and CDR2 YNNKEL (reference sequence). The CDR3 length is 16 residues. The V gene lost 4 bases and the J gene lost 4 bases, with 16 bases spanning the gap. The CDR3 bases are TGTGCCAGCAGCCTCCAGGGGGGAGGAATCACCGGGGAGCTGTTTTTT. It translates to CASSLQGGGITGELFF.

This clonotype was observed at least ten times. The genes are TRBV5-6 and TRBJ2-5; D gene uncertain. CDR1 and CDR2 (germline): SGHDT, YYEEEE. V lost 3 bases and J lost 5, with 14 bases in between. The CDR3 totals 14 residues. As DNA, the CDR3 is TGTGCCAGCAGCTCTAGGGTGTTTGGGGAGACCCAGTACTTC. Translated: CASSSRVFGETQYF. Complete variable domain (other parts from reference TRBV5-6 and TRBJ2-5): DAGVTQSPTHLIKTRGQQVTLRCSPKSGHDTVSWYQQALGQGPQFIFQYYEEEERQRGNFPDRFSGHQFPNYSSELNVNALLLGDSALYLCASSSRVFGETQYFGPGTRLLVL.

This clonotype occurred many times. This rearrangement joins TRBV20-1 to TRBJ1-1; 11 bases are shared with TRBD1. The V gene's germline CDR1 is DFQATT and CDR2 SNEGSKA (reference sequence). The junction had 5 bases not matched to a gene; V was cut back by 0 bases and J by 5 bases. This CDR3 region has 15 residues. CDR3 coding DNA: TGCAGTGCTAGAGATCGGACAGGGGGCTTTACTGAAGCTTTCTTT. It encodes CSARDRTGGFTEAFF.

In its sample, this clonotype was seen many times. The chain combines TRBV12-3 or TRBV12-4 with TRBJ2-7; TRBD2 matches 10 bases. J was trimmed by 9 bases and V by 7 bases; bases with no gene match: 12. The CDR3 has 14 amino acids. CDR3: CASTKAGGTTWQYF. CDR3 sequence (DNA): TGTGCCAGCACCAAAGCGGGAGGGACTACGTGGCAGTACTTC.

This chain joins TRBV12-3 or TRBV12-4 and TRBJ1-4; tentative D call: TRBD1 (5 bases). V shed 6 bases and J shed 7 bases, with 15 bases lying between them. The CDR3 is 14 amino acids. The CDR3 DNA is TGTGCCAGCAGGGAAGGGGCTGGGGGTGAAAAACTGTTTTTT. It codes for CASREGAGGEKLFF.

This clonotype was counted many times. The chain employs TRBV5-1 and TRBJ1-4; D is unclear. CDR1 and CDR2 (germline): SGHRS, YFSETQ. V was shortened by 0 bases and J by 0 bases, with 6 bases between the two germline ends. The CDR3 consists of 15 residues. CDR3 sequence (DNA): TGCGCCAGCAGCTTGGACACTTCAACTAATGAAAAACTGTTTTTT. Translation gives CASSLDTSTNEKLFF.